A single sample is the source of the 28 T cell receptor beta chains below, sequenced in a study of blood T cell repertoires in COVID-19. Measured with immunoSEQ multiplex PCR; TCRdb has only the in-frame clones, and not every one. The table has about 200,000 clones, roughly 90% seen once. What was sequenced was peripheral blood. The receptor set was obtained from a woman between 65 and 79 years old with acute or convalescent COVID-19.

The chain is built from TRBV5-6 and TRBJ1-1; 9 nucleotides match TRBD1. Germline V CDR1 and CDR2: SGHDT, YYEEEE. The CDR3 spans 14 residues. The V and J ends lost 3 bases and 4 bases, in that order; junction bases with no gene match: 4. This CDR3 is CASSWGQGLTEAFF. DNA of the CDR3: TGTGCCAGCAGCTGGGGACAGGGCCTCACTGAAGCTTTCTTT.

The CDR3 coding sequence is TGTGCCAGTAGTATAGAACGCGACGAGCAGTACTTC. It encodes CASSIERDEQYF. The V call is TRBV19, the J call TRBJ2-7; no clear D gene. The germline gives CDR1 LNHDA, CDR2 SQIVND (reference sequence). Trimming took 0 bases from V and 5 from J, leaving 5 bases between them. The CDR3 contains 12 residues. Full variable domain (remainder filled in from reference TRBV19 and TRBJ2-7): DGGITQSPKYLFRKEGQNVTLSCEQNLNHDAMYWYRQDPGQGLRLIYYSQIVNDFQKGDIAEGYSVSREKKESFPLTVTSAQKNPTAFYLCASSIERDEQYFGPGTRLTVT.

This chain joins TRBV10-3 and TRBJ2-1, with TRBD2 matching 8 bases. Trimming removed 11 bases from V and 7 bases from J; junction bases left unmatched: 16. CDR3 length equals 15 residues. Germline loops: CDR1 ENHRY, CDR2 SYGVKD. The CDR3 coding sequence is TGTGCCGTACGTATGAGCGGGAGCTCGGGGAATGAGCAGTTCTTC. Protein product: CAVRMSGSSGNEQFF.

This clone was counted between two and nine times. The J gene is TRBJ2-3, the V gene TRBV5-4; TRBD2 matches at 8 bases. The J segment lost 0 bases and the V segment lost 4 bases, leaving 4 bases of the junction unmatched. The germline V gene encodes CDR1 SGHNT and CDR2 YYREEE (reference sequence). This CDR3 contains 15 residues. In nucleotides, the CDR3 is TGTGCCAGCAGCCCCGGGGGGGGTAGCACAGATACGCAGTATTTT. It is translated as CASSPGGGSTDTQYF.

The rearrangement joins TRBV11-3 to TRBJ2-5, with D possibly matching TRBD2 (6 bases). The CDR3 consists of 15 residues. Per germline, CDR1 SGHNT and CDR2 YENEEA. Trimming took 4 bases from V and 4 from J, leaving 16 bases between them. The CDR3 DNA reads as TGTGCCAGCAGCTCCTCCGGGGTGGGGGGAGAGACCCAGTACTTC. This codes for CASSSSGVGGETQYF. The whole variable domain, remainder taken from reference TRBV11-3 and TRBJ2-5, is EAGVVQSPRYKIIEKKQPVAFWCNPISGHNTLYWYLQNLGQGPELLIRYENEEAVDDSQLPKDRFSAERLKGVDSTLKIQPAELGDSAVYLCASSSSGVGGETQYFGPGTRLLVL.

The chain uses TRBV5-4 and TRBJ2-7; TRBD2 matches 8 bases. V was clipped by 2 bases and J by 7 bases; unmatched bases: 11. The germline V gene encodes CDR1 SGHNT and CDR2 YYREEE (reference sequence). The CDR3 runs 15 residues. The CDR3 region has the DNA TGTGCCAGCAGCTTATTAGTAGCGGGATTGAGTGAGCAGTACTTC. This translates into CASSLLVAGLSEQYF. The complete variable domain, with remaining parts taken from reference TRBV5-4 and TRBJ2-7, reads ETGVTQSPTHLIKTRGQQVTLRCSSQSGHNTVSWYQQALGQGPQFIFQYYREEENGRGNFPPRFSGLQFPNYSSELNVNALELDDSALYLCASSLLVAGLSEQYFGPGTRLTVT.

The chain has TRBV3-1 (or the pseudogene TRBV3-2) and TRBJ2-2; unclear D gene. Germline lookup yields CDR1 LGHDT and CDR2 YNNKEL (reference sequence). Trimming removed 4 bases from V and 5 bases from J, with 11 bases in between. There are 14 residues in the CDR3. CDR3 residues: CASSPPCLTGELFF. Here the CDR3 DNA reads TGTGCCAGCAGCCCCCCTTGCCTAACCGGGGAGCTGTTTTTT.

The V gene is TRBV11-3, the J gene TRBJ2-1; the match to TRBD2 covers 11 bases. Germline CDR1 is SGHNT and CDR2 is YENEEA. The CDR3 is 15 residues long. With V trimmed by 2 bases and J by 6 bases, 3 bases remained unmatched. The CDR3 sequence: CASSLTLAGGNEQFF. In DNA, the CDR3 is TGTGCCAGCAGCTTAACCCTAGCGGGGGGCAATGAGCAGTTCTTC.

V usage is TRBV11-3 and J usage is TRBJ2-3; 9 positions agree with TRBD1. This CDR3 region has 17 residues. Germline lookup yields CDR1 SGHNT and CDR2 YENEEA. The trim removed 3 bases at V and 6 bases at J, leaving 13 bases unmatched. CDR3 sequence reads: CASSFGTGTGTFDTQYF. The CDR3 DNA reads as TGTGCCAGCAGCTTCGGAACCGGGACAGGGACCTTTGATACGCAGTATTTT.

The CDR3 protein is CASSQVGTSGRTDTQYF. As DNA, the CDR3 is TGTGCCAGCAGCCAAGTGGGGACTAGCGGCCGCACAGATACGCAGTATTTT. This chain joins TRBV4-2 and TRBJ2-3; 11 bases fit TRBD2. V lost 1 base to trimming and J lost 1 base; unmatched junction nucleotides: 4. Germline CDR1 and CDR2: LGHNA and YNFKEQ. This CDR3 is 17 amino acids long.

The chain joins TRBV7-2 to TRBJ2-7; 8 positions match TRBD1. The CDR3 covers 15 residues. J was trimmed by 4 bases and V by 0 bases; bases with no gene match: 5. Germline CDR1 is SGHTA and CDR2 is FQGNSA. The chain's CDR3 is CASSLAPGQGYEQYF. The CDR3 DNA follows: TGTGCCAGCAGCTTAGCGCCTGGACAGGGATACGAGCAGTACTTC. The complete variable domain, with remaining parts taken from reference TRBV7-2 and TRBJ2-7, reads GAGVSQSPSNKVTEKGKDVELRCDPISGHTALYWYRQSLGQGLEFLIYFQGNSAPDKSGLPSDRFSAERTGGSVSTLTIQRTQQEDSAVYLCASSLAPGQGYEQYFGPGTRLTVT.

V is TRBV5-1 and J is TRBJ2-7; possibly TRBD1 for D (5 bases). The V gene's germline CDR1 is SGHRS and CDR2 YFSETQ. Trimming removed 1 base at V and 3 bases at J, with 11 bases between. The CDR3 is made up of 14 amino acids. The CDR3 DNA reads as TGCGCCAGCAGCTTGAGCGACAGCATCTACGAGCAGTACTTC. Its protein product is CASSLSDSIYEQYF.

The rearrangement uses TRBV19 and TRBJ1-5; 7 nucleotides match TRBD1. Trimming removed 1 base from V and 5 bases from J; junction bases left unmatched: 5. The CDR3 totals 15 residues. Per the germline V gene, CDR1 is LNHDA and CDR2 is SQIVND (reference sequence). The CDR3 DNA is TGTGCCAGTAGTATAGTCGGGCAGGGGGATCAGCCCCAGCATTTT. It is translated as CASSIVGQGDQPQHF.

The chain joins TRBV5-6 to TRBJ2-2; 8 bases are a match to TRBD2. The trim removed 4 bases at V and 4 bases at J, leaving 9 bases unmatched. Germline V gene lookup returns CDR1 SGHDT and CDR2 YYEEEE. The CDR3 is made up of 16 amino acids. The CDR3 loop reads CASSPTGREVTGELFF. In DNA, the CDR3 is TGTGCCAGCAGCCCCACCGGGCGGGAGGTCACCGGGGAGCTGTTTTTT.

V and J are TRBV6-5 and TRBJ1-5; no clear D. Germline V gives CDR1 MNHEY, CDR2 SVGAGI. Trimming took off 7 bases at V and 2 bases at J, with 12 bases between the two ends. The length of the CDR3 is 14 residues. This CDR3 is CASTQRGGNQPQHF. The DNA of the CDR3 is TGTGCCAGCACCCAACGCGGGGGCAATCAGCCCCAGCATTTT.

The sample holds one count of this clone. This chain joins TRBV27 and TRBJ1-6; D is possibly TRBD1 (6 bases). This CDR3 contains 17 residues. Trimming took 4 bases from V and 5 from J, leaving 18 bases between them. The germline V gene encodes CDR1 MNHEY and CDR2 SMNVEV (reference sequence). The CDR3 DNA follows: TGTGCCAGCAGTTGGTCACTGCCCGGACAGAATAATTCACCCCTCCACTTT. Translation gives CASSWSLPGQNNSPLHF.

Only a few counts were recorded for this clone. The chain employs TRBV11-2 and TRBJ1-1; 7 positions match TRBD1. In germline, CDR1 is SGHAT, CDR2 FQNNGV. This CDR3 is built from 16 residues. J gave up 1 base and V 5 bases, and 10 bases lay outside the gene matches. The CDR3 is CASSPRQGLRNTEAFF. Here the CDR3 DNA reads TGTGCCAGCAGCCCCCGACAGGGTTTACGGAACACTGAAGCTTTCTTT. The full variable domain, completed using reference TRBV11-2 and TRBJ1-1, is EAGVAQSPRYKIIEKRQSVAFWCNPISGHATLYWYQQILGQGPKLLIQFQNNGVVDDSQLPKDRFSAERLKGVDSTLKIQPAKLEDSAVYLCASSPRQGLRNTEAFFGQGTRLTVV.

For the CDR3, the DNA is TGTGCCAGCAGTTCGACAGGCGACTTTGACTACACCTTC. Translation: CASSSTGDFDYTF. The chain is built from TRBV6-6 and TRBJ1-2, with D perhaps matching TRBD1 (6 bases). The V gene lost 4 bases and the J gene lost 10 bases, with 16 bases spanning the gap. The CDR3 is made up of 13 amino acids. Germline CDR1 and CDR2: MNHNY and SVGAGI (reference sequence).

The J gene is TRBJ2-1, the V gene TRBV6-5, with 8 bases lining up with TRBD2. The V segment lost 10 bases and the J segment 8 bases; nucleotides outside the gene matches: 16. Germline CDR1 and CDR2: MNHEY and SVGAGI. CDR3 size: 15 residues. This chain's CDR3 is CAIGVGLAGGHEQFF. CDR3 DNA sequence: TGTGCCATAGGGGTCGGTCTAGCGGGCGGGCATGAGCAGTTCTTC.

The chain uses TRBV2 and TRBJ2-7; TRBD2 aligns across 8 bases. Germline lookup yields CDR1 SNHLY and CDR2 FYNNEI. Trimming at V came to 6 bases and at J to 3 bases, leaving 13 bases not matched to a gene. The CDR3 covers 16 residues. The CDR3 nucleotides read TGTGCCAGCAGGCTAACAGGAGGACTAGCTTTCTACGAGCAGTACTTC. It yields the protein CASRLTGGLAFYEQYF.

This clone has only a few counts. The chain has TRBV6-4 and TRBJ2-3, with a possible D match to TRBD1 (5 bases). CDR3 length equals 14 residues. The germline V gene has CDR1 MRHNA and CDR2 SNTAGT. The V end lost 2 bases, the J end lost 3 bases, and 9 bases lay between the germline ends. CDR3 region: CASSDRGRTDTQYF. CDR3 coding DNA: TGTGCCAGCAGTGACAGGGGTAGAACAGATACGCAGTATTTT.

This clone turned up a few times. This chain links TRBV7-9 with TRBJ2-5, with D perhaps matching TRBD1 (6 bases). The germline V gene has CDR1 SEHNR and CDR2 FQNEAQ (reference sequence). There are 16 residues in the CDR3. Between the trimmed V and J ends, which lost 0 bases and 5 bases, there was a span of 16 bases. The CDR3 protein is CASSLAGDTFWETQYF. The DNA for the CDR3 is TGTGCCAGCAGCTTAGCGGGGGACACTTTTTGGGAGACCCAGTACTTC.

This clone appeared a single time. The chain employs TRBV21-1 and TRBJ1-2; the D segment call TRBD1 is taken from the table without a DNA check. TRBV21-1 is assigned pseudogene status. The CDR3 length is 15 residues. In DNA form, the CDR3 reads TGTGCCAGCAGCTCACCCGGGACAGATTTCGGTGGCTACACCTTC. Protein product: CASSSPGTDFGGYTF.

This clone was observed once. The chain couples TRBV15 to TRBJ2-7; D is perhaps TRBD2 (5 bases). The CDR3 loop spans 15 amino acids. The V end lost 1 base, the J end lost 2 bases, and 12 bases lay between the germline ends. Per germline, CDR1 LNHNV and CDR2 YYDKDF (reference sequence). Here the CDR3 reads CATSRAGIRPYEQYF. The CDR3 nucleotides read TGTGCCACCAGCAGAGCGGGGATTAGGCCCTACGAGCAGTACTTC.

The V and J genes are TRBV12-5 and TRBJ2-3; TRBD2 agrees at 16 bases. V was clipped by 5 bases and J by 1 base; unmatched bases: 12. CDR3 length: 20 residues. In germline, CDR1 is LGHNT, CDR2 FRNRAP. The CDR3 bases are TGTGCTAGTGGTCAAACAGCCGGGACTAGCGGGAGGGGTCGCACAGATACGCAGTATTTT. As protein: CASGQTAGTSGRGRTDTQYF.

This chain uses TRBV11-2 with TRBJ2-5, with TRBD2 matching over 11 bases. The CDR3 sequence is 18 residues long. Germline loops: CDR1 SGHAT, CDR2 FQNNGV. Losses at the gene ends were 6 bases for V and 9 bases for J; bases not matched to a gene: 21. CDR3 sequence (DNA): TGTGCCAGCAGTCGCCGGGGACTAGCGGACTTAGTGGGGGGGTCCCAGTACTTC. It specifies CASSRRGLADLVGGSQYF.

This chain connects TRBV6-5 to TRBJ1-1; D is ambiguous. Germline lookup yields CDR1 MNHEY and CDR2 SVGAGI. This CDR3 comprises 12 residues. Trimming cost V 6 bases and J 6 bases, with 11 bases left between them. CDR3 nucleotide sequence: TGTGCCAGCAGAGGTAACGAGGCTGAAGCTTTCTTT. Translated, it gives CASRGNEAEAFF.

The gene calls are TRBV27 and TRBJ2-1; possibly TRBD1 for D (5 bases). V gave up 7 bases and J gave up 10 bases, with 11 bases separating them. Per the germline V gene, CDR1 is MNHEY and CDR2 is SMNVEV (reference sequence). The CDR3 loop spans 11 amino acids. This chain's CDR3 is CASTLGREQFF. In DNA, the CDR3 is TGTGCCAGCACCTTGGGGCGGGAGCAGTTCTTC.